The 10 T cell receptor beta chains listed next were all sequenced from one sample in a study of spatial heterogeneity in lung cancer. TCRdb reanalysed the 5' RACE reads using MiXCR and keeps one entry per CDR3 protein. The table shows tens of thousands of distinct CDR3 sequences, with approximately 7% occurring only once. Time point in this sample: sample taken at primary tumor resection. No cell sorting; template was whole RNA from tumor, lung tissue or PBMC. The source was PBMCs, collected at surgery. These receptors all stem from a female donor with early-stage non-small cell lung cancer.

This clonotype was observed at least ten times. The CDR3 here is CASNEGLYADTQYF. CDR3 nucleotides: TGCGCCAGCAATGAGGGTCTTTATGCAGATACGCAGTATTTT. The rearrangement links TRBV5-1 to TRBJ2-3; D may be TRBD2 (5 bases). The V end lost 6 bases, the J end lost 4 bases, and 15 bases lay between the germline ends. The CDR3 is made up of 14 amino acids. CDR1 and CDR2 from the germline V gene are SGHRS and YFSETQ.

This clonotype was seen at least ten times. The chain recombines TRBV27 with TRBJ2-7; weak D call: TRBD1 (5 bases). This CDR3 has 13 amino acids. CDR1 is MNHEY, CDR2 SMNVEV, per germline (reference sequence). Between the trimmed V and J ends, which lost 9 bases and 0 bases, there was a span of 12 bases. This chain's CDR3 is CASTGFPSYEQYF. The CDR3 DNA is TGTGCCAGTACAGGTTTCCCCTCCTACGAGCAGTACTTC.

This clonotype occurred many times. The V and J genes are TRBV29-1 and TRBJ2-5; 7 bases fit TRBD1. V gave up 3 bases and J gave up 4 bases; unmatched junction bases: 5. Germline V gene lookup returns CDR1 SQVTM and CDR2 ANQGSEA. CDR3 size: 13 residues. The CDR3 nucleotides are TGCAGCGTTGAGTCGAACAGGGGAGAGACCCAGTACTTC. It translates to CSVESNRGETQYF. The full variable domain, rest sourced from reference TRBV29-1 and TRBJ2-5, is SAVISQKPSRDICQRGTSLTIQCQVDSQVTMMFWYRQQPGQSLTLIATANQGSEATYESGFVIDKFPISRPNLTFSTLTVSNMSPEDSSIYLCSVESNRGETQYFGPGTRLLVL.

This clonotype was counted many times. The genes are TRBV20-1 and TRBJ1-2, with TRBD1 matching 9 bases. Germline CDR1 and CDR2: DFQATT and SNEGSKA (reference sequence). The CDR3 is 17 residues long. V lost 5 bases, J lost 4 bases, and 17 bases stayed unmatched. The CDR3 DNA is TGCAGTGCTCAGTACAGGGGGCGCCCTCCGAGGAGCTATGGCTACACCTTC. Protein sequence: CSAQYRGRPPRSYGYTF.

This clonotype was counted at least ten times. The rearrangement links TRBV19 to TRBJ2-6; 8 positions agree with TRBD1. J gave up 1 base and V 5 bases, and 1 base lay outside the gene matches. CDR3 length: 15 amino acids. Germline-derived CDR1 and CDR2 are LNHDA and SQIVND (reference sequence). CDR3 amino acids: CASSDRGSGANVLTF. In nucleotides, the CDR3 is TGTGCCAGTAGTGACAGGGGATCTGGGGCCAACGTCCTGACTTTC.

This clonotype was seen many times. The J gene is TRBJ2-5, the V gene TRBV20-1; TRBD2 matches at 9 bases. There are 14 residues in the CDR3. Per germline, CDR1 DFQATT and CDR2 SNEGSKA (reference sequence). After removal of 7 bases from V and 2 bases from J, the junction contained 8 bases not matched to a gene. CDR3 protein: CSVASGAFQETQYF. The CDR3 DNA is TGCAGTGTGGCTAGCGGGGCTTTTCAAGAGACCCAGTACTTC.

This clonotype came up many times. V is TRBV7-2 and J is TRBJ1-5, with 9 bases identical to TRBD1. The CDR3 totals 15 residues. Germline lookup yields CDR1 SGHTA and CDR2 FQGNSA. Trimming cost V 5 bases and J 4 bases; bases outside gene matches: 6. The CDR3 region has the DNA TGTGCCAGCAGCAAGGGGACAGGGTGGAATCAGCCCCAGCATTTT. Its protein is CASSKGTGWNQPQHF.

In its sample, this clonotype was seen many times. The rearrangement links TRBV19 to TRBJ2-1; D might be TRBD1 or TRBD2, each matching 7 bases. Trimming took off 9 bases at V and 4 bases at J, with 19 bases between the two ends. This CDR3 comprises 15 residues. Germline values: CDR1 LNHDA, CDR2 SQIVND (reference sequence). The CDR3 protein is CASTNFRGGYNEQFF. CDR3 coding DNA: TGTGCCAGCACCAACTTCAGGGGGGGTTACAATGAGCAGTTCTTC.

This clonotype has ten or more counts. The chain is built from TRBV6-1 and TRBJ2-3; D remains ambiguous. The germline V and J ends were trimmed by 4 bases and 1 base, with 6 bases remaining between them. Germline assignment: CDR1 MNHNS and CDR2 SASEGT. This CDR3 region has 13 residues. CDR3 protein: CASSAGGTDTQYF. The CDR3 DNA follows: TGTGCCAGCAGTGCAGGTGGCACAGATACGCAGTATTTT.

The CDR3 bases are TGTGCCAGCCTCGCCCTTCACAATGAGCAGTTCTTC. Amino acid sequence: CASLALHNEQFF. V usage is TRBV12-3 or TRBV12-4 and J usage is TRBJ2-1; no firm D call. The germline V and J ends were trimmed by 8 bases and 5 bases, with 10 bases remaining between them. This CDR3 is built from 12 residues.